This T cell receptor beta chain was captured in a study of response to subunit inactivated influenza vaccine. Regarding this clonotype: Its antigen is unknown.

The CDR3 spans 11 residues. Germline loops: CDR1 SQVTM, CDR2 ANQGSEA. From the RT-PCR reads, TCRdb called clonotypes with MiXCR, one entry per CDR3 protein. The sample has about half a million distinct CDR3 sequences, around 25% seen once. Whole-study results and caveats: That few new T cells are recruited by each seasonal influenza vaccination was the authors' suggestion.

The chain employs TRBV29-1 and TRBJ1-2, with D perhaps matching TRBD1 (6 bases). The source of this sequence is a man between 45 and 60 years old who received an inactivated influenza vaccine. The sample here was CD4+ T cells sorted from PBMCs, taken about 5 days after vaccination. CDR3 sequence reads: CTATGNYGYTF. The CDR3 nucleotides are TGCACCGCGACAGGAAACTATGGCTACACCTTC. The full variable domain, completed using reference TRBV29-1 and TRBJ1-2, is SAVISQKPSRDICQRGTSLTIQCQVDSQVTMMFWYRQQPGQSLTLIATANQGSEATYESGFVIDKFPISRPNLTFSTLTVSNMSPEDSSIYLCTATGNYGYTFGSGTRLTVV.